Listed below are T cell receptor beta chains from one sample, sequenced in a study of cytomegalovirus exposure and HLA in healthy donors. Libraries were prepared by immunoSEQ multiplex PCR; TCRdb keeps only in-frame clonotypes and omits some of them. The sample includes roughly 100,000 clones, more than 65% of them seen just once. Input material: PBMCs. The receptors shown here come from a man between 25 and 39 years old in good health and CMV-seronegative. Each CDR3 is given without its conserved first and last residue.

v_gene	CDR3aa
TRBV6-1	ASSENYRLQETQY
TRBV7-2	ASSSRGSGRAETQY
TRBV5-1	ASSLVRSNTEAF
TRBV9	ASTESSGSYNEQF
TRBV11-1	ASSGQGAVYTEAF
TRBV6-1	ASSEAYRGYEQY
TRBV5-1	ASMTTSGADTQY
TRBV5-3	ASSYEGVYGYT
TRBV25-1	ASRDTGTGTREQY
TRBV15	ATSKSNYGYT
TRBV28	ASSSDRGAF
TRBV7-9	ASSLGLHTDTQY
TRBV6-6	ASSYPGSTDTQY